Each of the 2 T cell receptor beta chains below was sequenced from the same sample in a study of immune evolution from preneoplasia to lung adenocarcinoma. Profiling relied on immunoSEQ multiplex PCR, and the TCRdb table lists in-frame clones only, not all of them. The sample lists about 12,000 clones, more than 75% occurring once. The sample taken for sequencing was FFPE tissue from an adenomatous hyperplasia lung lesion. Described subset: atypical adenomatous hyperplasia (AAH), lung preneoplasia. The receptors shown here come from a person aged 50 or older with lung adenocarcinoma.

V and J are TRBV5-5 and TRBJ1-5; 7 nucleotides line up with TRBD1. CDR1 SGHKS and CDR2 YYEKEE come from the germline V gene (reference sequence). Trimming at V came to 4 bases and at J to 0 bases, leaving 4 bases not matched to a gene. The CDR3 has 15 amino acids. The DNA for the CDR3 is TGTGCCAGCAGCCAGGGACAGAATAGCAATCAGCCCCAGCATTTT. Its translation: CASSQGQNSNQPQHF.

The J gene is TRBJ2-7, the V gene TRBV2; TRBD1 aligns across 7 bases. The CDR3 consists of 13 residues. The trim removed 4 bases at V and 4 bases at J, leaving 4 bases unmatched. Germline lookup yields CDR1 SNHLY and CDR2 FYNNEI. The CDR3 DNA reads as TGTGCCAGCAGTGGACAGGGTAGATACGAGCAGTACTTC. Protein sequence: CASSGQGRYEQYF.